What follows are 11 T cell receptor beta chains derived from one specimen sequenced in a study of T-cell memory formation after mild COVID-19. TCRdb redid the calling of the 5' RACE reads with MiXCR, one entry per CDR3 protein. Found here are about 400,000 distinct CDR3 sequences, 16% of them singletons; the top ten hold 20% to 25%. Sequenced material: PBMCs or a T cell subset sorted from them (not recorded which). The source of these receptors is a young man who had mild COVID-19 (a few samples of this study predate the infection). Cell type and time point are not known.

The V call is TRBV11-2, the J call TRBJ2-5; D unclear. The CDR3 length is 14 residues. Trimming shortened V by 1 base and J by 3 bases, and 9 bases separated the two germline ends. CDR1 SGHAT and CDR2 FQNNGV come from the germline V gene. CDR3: CASSLVVAEETQYF. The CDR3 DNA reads TGTGCCAGCAGCTTAGTAGTGGCAGAAGAGACCCAGTACTTC.

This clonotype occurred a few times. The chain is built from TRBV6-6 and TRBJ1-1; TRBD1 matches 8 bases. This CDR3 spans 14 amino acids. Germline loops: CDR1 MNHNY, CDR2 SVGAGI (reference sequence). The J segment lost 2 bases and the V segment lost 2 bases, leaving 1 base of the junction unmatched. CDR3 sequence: CASSYQGANTEAFF. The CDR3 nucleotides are TGTGCCAGCAGTTACCAGGGGGCAAACACTGAAGCTTTCTTT.

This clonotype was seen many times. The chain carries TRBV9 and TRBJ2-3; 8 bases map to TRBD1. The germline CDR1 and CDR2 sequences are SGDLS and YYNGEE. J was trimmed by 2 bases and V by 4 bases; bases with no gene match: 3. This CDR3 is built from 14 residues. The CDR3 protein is CASSRDRLTDTQYF. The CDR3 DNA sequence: TGTGCCAGCAGCAGGGACAGGCTCACAGATACGCAGTATTTT.

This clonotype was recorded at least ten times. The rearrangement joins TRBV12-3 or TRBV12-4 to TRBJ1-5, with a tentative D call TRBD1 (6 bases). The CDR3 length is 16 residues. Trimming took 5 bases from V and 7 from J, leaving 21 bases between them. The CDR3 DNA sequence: TGTGCCAGCAGTGTCCTGGGGCAGGGGAATCAACAGCCCCAGCATTTT. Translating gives CASSVLGQGNQQPQHF.

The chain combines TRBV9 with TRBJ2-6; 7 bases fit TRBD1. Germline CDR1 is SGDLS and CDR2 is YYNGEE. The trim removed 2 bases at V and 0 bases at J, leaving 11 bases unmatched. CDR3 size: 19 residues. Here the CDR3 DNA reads TGTGCCAGCAGCGTCGGTCGGGACAGCCAAAGCTCTGGGGCCAACGTCCTGACTTTC. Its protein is CASSVGRDSQSSGANVLTF.

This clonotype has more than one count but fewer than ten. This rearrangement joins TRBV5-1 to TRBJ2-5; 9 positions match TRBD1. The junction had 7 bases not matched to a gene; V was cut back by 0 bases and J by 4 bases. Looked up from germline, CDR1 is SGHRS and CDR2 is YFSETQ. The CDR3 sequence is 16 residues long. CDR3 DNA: TGCGCCAGCAGCTTGGCCGGGACAGGGTATGGAGAGACCCAGTACTTC. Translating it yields CASSLAGTGYGETQYF.

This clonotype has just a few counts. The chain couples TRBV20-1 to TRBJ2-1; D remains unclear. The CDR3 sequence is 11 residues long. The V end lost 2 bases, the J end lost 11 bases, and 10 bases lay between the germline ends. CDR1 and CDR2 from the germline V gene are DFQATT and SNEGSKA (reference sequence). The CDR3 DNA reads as TGCAGTGCTAGATCGCTGGAGAAGCAGTTCTTC. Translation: CSARSLEKQFF.

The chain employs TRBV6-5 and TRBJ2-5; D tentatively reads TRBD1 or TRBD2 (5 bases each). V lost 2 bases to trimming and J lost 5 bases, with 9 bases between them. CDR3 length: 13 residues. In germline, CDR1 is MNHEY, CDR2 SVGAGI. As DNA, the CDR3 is TGTGCCAGCAGTTACCGTGGGGACGAGACCCAGTACTTC. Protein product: CASSYRGDETQYF.

CDR3 protein: CASSLRRDSYEQYF. CDR3 DNA sequence: TGTGCCAGCAGTTTACGGCGGGACTCCTACGAGCAGTACTTC. The J gene is TRBJ2-7, the V gene TRBV27; D may be TRBD2 (6 bases). V gave up 2 bases and J gave up 0 bases, with 8 bases separating them. The CDR3 spans 14 residues. Germline V gene sequence: CDR1 MNHEY, CDR2 SMNVEV (reference sequence).

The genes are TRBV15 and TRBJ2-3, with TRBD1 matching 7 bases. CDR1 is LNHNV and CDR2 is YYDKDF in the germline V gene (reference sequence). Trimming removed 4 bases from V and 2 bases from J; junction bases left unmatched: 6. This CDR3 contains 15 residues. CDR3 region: CATSIQGSPTDTQYF. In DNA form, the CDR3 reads TGTGCCACCAGCATACAGGGGAGCCCCACAGATACGCAGTATTTT. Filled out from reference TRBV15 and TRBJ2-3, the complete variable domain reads DAMVIQNPRYQVTQFGKPVTLSCSQTLNHNVMYWYQQKSSQAPKLLFHYYDKDFNNEADTPDNFQSRRPNTSFCFLDIRSPGLGDTAMYLCATSIQGSPTDTQYFGPGTRLTVL.

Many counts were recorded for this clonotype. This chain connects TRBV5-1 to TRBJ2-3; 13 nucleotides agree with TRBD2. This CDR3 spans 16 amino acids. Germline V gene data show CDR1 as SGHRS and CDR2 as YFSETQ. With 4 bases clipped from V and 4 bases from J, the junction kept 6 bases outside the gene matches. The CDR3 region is CASSILAGGLPDTQYF. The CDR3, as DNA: TGCGCCAGCAGCATACTAGCGGGGGGGTTGCCAGATACGCAGTATTTT.